This T cell receptor beta chain was sequenced in a study of CD8 T cells in Susac syndrome. Overall study context: Sequenced Susac syndrome patients included six with clinically active disease and about eight in remission.

Random hexamers were used to reverse transcribe an amount of about 0.5 to 1 ug RNA. The amplification used immunoSEQ multiplex PCR on TCR beta CDR3; it spanned 54 Vbeta and 13 Jbeta. TCRdb re-analysed the immunoSEQ multiplex PCR reads in MiXCR, keeping a single row per CDR3 protein. Of under 90,000 distinct CDR3 sequences listed, about 92% are singletons. Per the germline V gene, CDR1 is SGHNT and CDR2 is YYREEE (reference sequence). This CDR3 is 14 amino acids long. The V end lost 4 bases, the J end lost 4 bases, and 11 bases lay between the germline ends. This chain connects TRBV5-4 to TRBJ1-4; no reliable D call. This sequence was found in a human donor with Susac syndrome. The sequenced sample was CD4+ T cells from PBMCs. This CDR3 reads CASSLRTVNEKLFF. In DNA, the CDR3 is TGTGCCAGCAGCCTCCGGACGGTTAATGAAAAACTGTTTTTT.